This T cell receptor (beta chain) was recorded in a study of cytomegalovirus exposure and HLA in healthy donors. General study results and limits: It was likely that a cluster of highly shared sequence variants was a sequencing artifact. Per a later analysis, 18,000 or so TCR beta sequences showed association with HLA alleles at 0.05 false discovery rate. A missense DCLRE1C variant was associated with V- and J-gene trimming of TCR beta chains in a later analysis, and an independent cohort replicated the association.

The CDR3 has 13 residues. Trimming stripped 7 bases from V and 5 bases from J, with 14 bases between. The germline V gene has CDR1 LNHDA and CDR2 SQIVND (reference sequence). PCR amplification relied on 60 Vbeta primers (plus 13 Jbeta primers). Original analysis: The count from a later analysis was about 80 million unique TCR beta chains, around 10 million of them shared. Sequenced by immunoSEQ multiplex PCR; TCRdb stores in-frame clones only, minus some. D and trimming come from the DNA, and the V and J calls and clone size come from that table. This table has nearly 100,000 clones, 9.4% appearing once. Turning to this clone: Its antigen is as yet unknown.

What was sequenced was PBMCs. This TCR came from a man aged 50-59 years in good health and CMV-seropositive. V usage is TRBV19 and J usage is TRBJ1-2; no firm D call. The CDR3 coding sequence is TGTGCCAGTACCTCACGGGAACTATATGGCTACACCTTC. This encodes CASTSRELYGYTF.